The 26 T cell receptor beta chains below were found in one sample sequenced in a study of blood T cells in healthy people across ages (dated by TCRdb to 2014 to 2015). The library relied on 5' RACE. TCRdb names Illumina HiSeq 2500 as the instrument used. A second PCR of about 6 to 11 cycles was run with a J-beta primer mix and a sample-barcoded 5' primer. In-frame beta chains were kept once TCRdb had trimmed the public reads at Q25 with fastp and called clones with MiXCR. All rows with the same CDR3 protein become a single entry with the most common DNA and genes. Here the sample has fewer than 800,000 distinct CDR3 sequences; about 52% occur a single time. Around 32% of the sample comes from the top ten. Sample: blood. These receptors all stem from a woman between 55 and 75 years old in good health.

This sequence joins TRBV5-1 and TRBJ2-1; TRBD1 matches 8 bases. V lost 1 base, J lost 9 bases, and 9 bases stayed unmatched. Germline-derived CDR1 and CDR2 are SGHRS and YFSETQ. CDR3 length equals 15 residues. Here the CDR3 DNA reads TGCGCCAGCAGCTTGCGGGACAGGAGGAACGGTGAGCAGTTCTTC. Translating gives CASSLRDRRNGEQFF.

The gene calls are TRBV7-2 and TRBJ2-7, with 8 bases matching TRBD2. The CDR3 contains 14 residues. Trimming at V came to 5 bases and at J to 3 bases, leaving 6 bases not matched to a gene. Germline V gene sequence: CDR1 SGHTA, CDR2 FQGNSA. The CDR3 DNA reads TGTGCCAGCAGCCGTAGCGGGATTTTCTACGAGCAGTACTTC. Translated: CASSRSGIFYEQYF.

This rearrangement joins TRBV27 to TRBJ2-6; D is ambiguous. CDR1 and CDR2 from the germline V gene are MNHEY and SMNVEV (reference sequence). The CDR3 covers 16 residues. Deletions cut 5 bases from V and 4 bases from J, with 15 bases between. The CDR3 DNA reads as TGTGCCAGCAGTCCCCGTTGGGTCCTAGGGGCCAACGTCCTGACTTTC. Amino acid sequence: CASSPRWVLGANVLTF.

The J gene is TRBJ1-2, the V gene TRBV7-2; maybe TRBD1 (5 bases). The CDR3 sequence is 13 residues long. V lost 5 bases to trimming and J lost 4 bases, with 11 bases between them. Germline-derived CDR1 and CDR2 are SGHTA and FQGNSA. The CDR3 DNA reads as TGTGCCAGCAGCGTCGACAGCCTCTATGGCTACACCTTC. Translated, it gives CASSVDSLYGYTF.

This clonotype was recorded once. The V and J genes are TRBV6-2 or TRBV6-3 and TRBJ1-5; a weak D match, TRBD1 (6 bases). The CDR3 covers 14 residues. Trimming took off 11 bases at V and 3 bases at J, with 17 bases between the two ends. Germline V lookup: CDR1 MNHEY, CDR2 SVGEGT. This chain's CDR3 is CACQYRDTNQPQHF. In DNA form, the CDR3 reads TGTGCCTGCCAGTACCGGGACACCAATCAGCCCCAGCATTTT.

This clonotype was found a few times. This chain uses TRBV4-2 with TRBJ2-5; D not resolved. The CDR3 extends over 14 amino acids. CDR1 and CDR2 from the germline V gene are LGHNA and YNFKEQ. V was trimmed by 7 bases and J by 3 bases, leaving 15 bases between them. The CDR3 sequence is CASMVSTSEETQYF. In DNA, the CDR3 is TGTGCCAGCATGGTAAGCACCAGTGAAGAGACCCAGTACTTC.

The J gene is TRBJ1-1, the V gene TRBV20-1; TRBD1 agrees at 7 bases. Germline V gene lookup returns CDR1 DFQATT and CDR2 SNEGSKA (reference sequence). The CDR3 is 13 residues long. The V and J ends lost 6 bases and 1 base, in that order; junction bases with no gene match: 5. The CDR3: CSAPRQGNTEAFF. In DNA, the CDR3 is TGCAGTGCCCCTCGACAGGGGAACACTGAAGCTTTCTTT.

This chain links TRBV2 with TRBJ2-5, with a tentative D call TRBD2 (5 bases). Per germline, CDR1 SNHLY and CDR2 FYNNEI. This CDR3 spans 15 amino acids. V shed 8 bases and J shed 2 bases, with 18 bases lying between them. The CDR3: CASQPGSAVQETQYF. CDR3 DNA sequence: TGTGCCAGCCAGCCGGGTTCAGCGGTGCAAGAGACCCAGTACTTC.

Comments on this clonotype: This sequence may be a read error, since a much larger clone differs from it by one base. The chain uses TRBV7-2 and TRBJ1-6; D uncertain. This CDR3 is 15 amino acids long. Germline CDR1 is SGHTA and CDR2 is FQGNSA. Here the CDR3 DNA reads TGTGCCAGCAGCTTAGGTCGGGCGCCGCGATCACCCCCCCACTTT. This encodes CASSLGRAPRSPPHF.

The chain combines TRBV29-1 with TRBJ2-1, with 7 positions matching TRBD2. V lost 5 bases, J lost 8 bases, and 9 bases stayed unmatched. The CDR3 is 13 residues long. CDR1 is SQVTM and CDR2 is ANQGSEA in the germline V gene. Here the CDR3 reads CSVLGGSIYEQFF. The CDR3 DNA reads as TGCAGCGTTCTCGGCGGGAGTATCTATGAGCAGTTCTTC.

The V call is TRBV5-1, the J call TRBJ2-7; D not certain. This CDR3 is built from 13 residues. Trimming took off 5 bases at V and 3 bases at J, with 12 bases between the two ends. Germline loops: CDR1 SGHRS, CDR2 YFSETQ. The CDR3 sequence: CASSLNSDYEQYF. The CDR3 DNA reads TGCGCCAGCAGTTTAAACAGTGACTACGAGCAGTACTTC.

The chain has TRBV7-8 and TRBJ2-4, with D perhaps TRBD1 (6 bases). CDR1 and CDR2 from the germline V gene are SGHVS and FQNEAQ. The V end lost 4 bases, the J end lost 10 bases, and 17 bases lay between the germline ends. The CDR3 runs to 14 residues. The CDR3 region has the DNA TGTGCCAGCAGCTCGGACACAGGGAGTTCGATTCAGTACTTC. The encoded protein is CASSSDTGSSIQYF.

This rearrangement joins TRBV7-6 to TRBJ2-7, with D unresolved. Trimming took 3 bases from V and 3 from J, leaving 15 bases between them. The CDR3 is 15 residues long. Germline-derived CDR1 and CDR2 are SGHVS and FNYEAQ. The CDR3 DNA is TGTGCCAGCAGCTTGGGTTCCATTCGGAACTACGAGCAGTACTTC. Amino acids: CASSLGSIRNYEQYF.

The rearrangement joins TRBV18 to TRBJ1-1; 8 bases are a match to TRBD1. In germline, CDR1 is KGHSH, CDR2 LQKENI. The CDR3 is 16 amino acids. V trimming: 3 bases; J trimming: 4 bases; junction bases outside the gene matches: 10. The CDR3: CASSPFRGRGATEAFF. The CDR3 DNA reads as TGTGCCAGCTCACCCTTCAGGGGGCGGGGGGCCACTGAAGCTTTCTTT.

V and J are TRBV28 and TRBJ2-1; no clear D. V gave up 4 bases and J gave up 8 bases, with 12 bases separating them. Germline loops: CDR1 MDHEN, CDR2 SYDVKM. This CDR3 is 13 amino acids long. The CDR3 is CASSSGLPDEQFF. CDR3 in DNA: TGTGCCAGCAGTTCGGGCCTTCCGGATGAGCAGTTCTTC.

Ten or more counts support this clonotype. CDR3 in amino acids: CSADLDTDTQYF. CDR3 sequence (DNA): TGCAGTGCTGACTTGGACACAGATACGCAGTATTTT. The chain employs TRBV20-1 and TRBJ2-3; D not certain. CDR3 length: 12 residues. Germline values: CDR1 DFQATT, CDR2 SNEGSKA (reference sequence). The germline V and J ends were trimmed by 5 bases and 2 bases, with 8 bases remaining between them.

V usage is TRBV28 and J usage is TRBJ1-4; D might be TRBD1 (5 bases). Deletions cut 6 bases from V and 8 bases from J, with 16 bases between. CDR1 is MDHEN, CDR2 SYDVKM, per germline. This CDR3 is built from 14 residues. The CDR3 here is CASSPDGAREKLFF. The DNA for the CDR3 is TGTGCCAGCAGCCCCGACGGGGCTCGAGAAAAACTGTTTTTT.

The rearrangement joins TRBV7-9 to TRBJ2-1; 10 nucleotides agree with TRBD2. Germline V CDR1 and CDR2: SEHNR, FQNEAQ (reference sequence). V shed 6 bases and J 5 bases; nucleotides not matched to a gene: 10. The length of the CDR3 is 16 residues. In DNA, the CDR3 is TGTGCCAGCAGTAGTAATGGACTAGCGGTTAACAATGAGCAGTTCTTC. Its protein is CASSSNGLAVNNEQFF.

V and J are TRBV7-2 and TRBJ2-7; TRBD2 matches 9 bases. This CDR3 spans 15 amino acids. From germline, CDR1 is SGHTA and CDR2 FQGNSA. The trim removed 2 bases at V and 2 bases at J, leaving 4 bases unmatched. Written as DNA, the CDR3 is TGTGCCAGCAGCTTATATAGCGGGAGTACCTACGAGCAGTACTTC. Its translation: CASSLYSGSTYEQYF.

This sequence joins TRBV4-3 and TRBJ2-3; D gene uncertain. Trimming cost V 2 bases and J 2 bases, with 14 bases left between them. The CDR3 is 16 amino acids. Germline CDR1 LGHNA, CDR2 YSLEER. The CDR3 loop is CASSQILRHDTDTQYF. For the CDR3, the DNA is TGCGCCAGCAGCCAAATCCTCAGGCACGACACAGATACGCAGTATTTT.

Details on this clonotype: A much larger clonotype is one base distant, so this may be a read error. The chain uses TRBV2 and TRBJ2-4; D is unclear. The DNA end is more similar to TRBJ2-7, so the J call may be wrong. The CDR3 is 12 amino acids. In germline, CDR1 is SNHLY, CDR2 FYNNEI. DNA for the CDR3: TGTGCCAGCAGTGTCGACGACTACGAGCAGTACTTC. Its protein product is CASSVDDYEQYF.

The chain's CDR3 is CASHKTGAGNEQFF. In DNA, the CDR3 is TGTGCCAGCCACAAGACAGGGGCTGGGAATGAGCAGTTCTTC. J is TRBJ2-1 and V is TRBV7-2; 8 nucleotides align to TRBD1. This CDR3 spans 14 amino acids. The germline V gene encodes CDR1 SGHTA and CDR2 FQGNSA. Unmatched junction bases numbered 10, after V lost 8 bases and J lost 7 bases.

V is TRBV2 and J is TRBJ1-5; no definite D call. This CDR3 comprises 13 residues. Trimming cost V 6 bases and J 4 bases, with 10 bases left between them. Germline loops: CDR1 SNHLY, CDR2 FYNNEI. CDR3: CASRGNRNQPQHF. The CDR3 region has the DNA TGTGCCAGCAGGGGCAATAGGAATCAGCCCCAGCATTTT. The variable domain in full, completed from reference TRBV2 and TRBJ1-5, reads EPEVTQTPSHQVTQMGQEVILRCVPISNHLYFYWYRQILGQKVEFLVSFYNNEISEKSEIFDDQFSVERPDGSNFTLKIRSTKLEDSAMYFCASRGNRNQPQHFGDGTRLSIL.

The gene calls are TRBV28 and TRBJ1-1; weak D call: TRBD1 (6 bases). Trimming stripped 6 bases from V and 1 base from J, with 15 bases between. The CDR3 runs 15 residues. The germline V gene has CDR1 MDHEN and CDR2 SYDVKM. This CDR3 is CASSQGGARNTEAFF. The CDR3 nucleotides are TGTGCCAGCAGCCAAGGGGGGGCTAGGAACACTGAAGCTTTCTTT.

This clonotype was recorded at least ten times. The CDR3, as DNA: TGTGCCAGCAGCGGTCGACCGAGGGTGAGGCGACCAGATACGCAGTATTTT. Its protein is CASSGRPRVRRPDTQYF. The rearrangement uses TRBV28 and TRBJ2-3; weak D call: TRBD2 (5 bases). Per the germline V gene, CDR1 is MDHEN and CDR2 is SYDVKM. V dropped 6 bases and J dropped 4 bases, with 23 bases sitting between them. The CDR3 consists of 17 residues.

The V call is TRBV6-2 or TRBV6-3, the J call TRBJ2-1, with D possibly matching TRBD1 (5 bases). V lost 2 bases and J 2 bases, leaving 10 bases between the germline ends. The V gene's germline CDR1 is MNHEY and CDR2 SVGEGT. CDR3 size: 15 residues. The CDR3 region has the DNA TGTGCCAGCAGTTACATGGGGCCCACCTACAATGAGCAGTTCTTC. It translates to CASSYMGPTYNEQFF.